This is a list of T cell receptor beta chains from one sample in a study of blood T cell repertoires in COVID-19. Profiling relied on immunoSEQ multiplex PCR, and the TCRdb table lists in-frame clones only, not all of them. The sample carries 430,000 or so clones, roughly 90% recorded once. Sequencing was done on a sample of peripheral blood. Receptor source: a man younger than 35 with COVID-19, enrolled during active disease. Both conserved end residues are part of each CDR3. The D gene is left open where the match is weak. Clone size, where shown, is once, few, many, or a class for clones that have expanded.

TRBJ1-1 | . | TRBV6-5 | 14 | . | CASSYEVRNTEAFF | TGTGCCAGCAGTTACGAAGTCAGAAACACTGAAGCTTTCTTT
TRBJ2-7 | . | TRBV6-6 | 15 | . | CASSYSGQGNYEQYF | TGTGCCAGCAGTTACTCGGGGCAGGGTAACTACGAGCAGTACTTC
TRBJ2-2 | TRBD2 | TRBV5-1 | 15 | . | CASSRAGGDTGELFF | TGCGCCAGCAGCCGAGCGGGAGGGGACACCGGGGAGCTGTTTTTT
TRBJ2-7 | TRBD1 | TRBV30 | 14 | . | CAWSRQGARYEQYF | TGTGCCTGGAGTCGGCAGGGGGCGCGTTACGAGCAGTACTTC
TRBJ1-2 | . | TRBV15 | 15 | . | CATSRAVTVNYGYTF | TGTGCCACCAGCAGAGCGGTGACAGTCAACTATGGCTACACCTTC
TRBJ2-6 | . | TRBV3-1/TRBV3-2 | 16 | . | CARSQGGGAGANVLTF | TGTGCCCGCAGCCAAGGGGGGGGAGCTGGGGCCAACGTCCTGACTTTC
TRBJ2-7 | TRBD2 | TRBV5-4 | 15 | once | CASSSGLAGAYEQYF | TGTGCCAGCAGCTCTGGACTAGCGGGGGCCTACGAGCAGTACTTC
TRBJ2-7 | . | TRBV4-2 | 16 | . | CASSQGIGVPPYEQYF | TGTGCCAGCAGCCAAGGAATAGGGGTCCCTCCCTACGAGCAGTACTTC
TRBJ1-4 | . | TRBV7-9 | 16 | . | CASSLVGGLPNEKLFF | TGTGCCAGCAGCCTAGTCGGGGGGCTTCCTAATGAAAAACTGTTTTTT
TRBJ2-1 | TRBD2 | TRBV3-1/TRBV3-2 | 15 | . | CASSPSGGDYNEQFF | TGTGCCAGCAGCCCTAGCGGGGGGGATTACAATGAGCAGTTCTTC
TRBJ2-7 | . | TRBV4-1 | 15 | . | CASSQEVLASYEQYF | TGCGCCAGCAGCCAAGAGGTTCTAGCCTCCTACGAGCAGTACTTC
TRBJ2-2 | TRBD1 | TRBV19 | 13 | . | CASSGGLTGELFF | TGTGCCAGTTCAGGGGGATTAACCGGGGAGCTGTTTTTT
TRBJ2-7 | TRBD1 | TRBV12-3/TRBV12-4 | 13 | . | CASSRGQVYEQYF | TGTGCCAGCAGTCGGGGACAGGTCTACGAGCAGTACTTC
TRBJ2-5 | TRBD2 | TRBV25-1 | 15 | . | CASSGPGGPGETQYF | TGTGCCAGCAGTGGCCCGGGGGGGCCTGGGGAGACCCAGTACTTC
TRBJ1-1 | . | TRBV27 | 15 | . | CASSLLPGGLSEAFF | TGTGCCAGCAGTTTATTACCGGGGGGCCTATCTGAAGCTTTCTTT
TRBJ1-1 | . | TRBV14 | 13 | . | CASSQYWNTEAFF | TGTGCCAGCAGCCAGTATTGGAACACTGAAGCTTTCTTT
TRBJ1-6 | TRBD1 | TRBV7-9 | 16 | . | CASSLGTGSRGSPLHF | TGTGCCAGCAGCTTAGGGACAGGGAGTAGGGGTTCACCCCTCCACTTT
TRBJ2-2 | . | TRBV18 | 14 | . | CASSESGFTGELFF | TGTGCCAGCTCAGAGTCCGGGTTCACCGGGGAGCTGTTTTTT
TRBJ2-1 | . | TRBV25-1 | 14 | . | CASSDPTSTNEQFF | TGTGCCAGCAGTGACCCTACTAGCACCAATGAGCAGTTCTTC
TRBJ2-1 | . | TRBV13 | 16 | . | CASSQRPGSFAYEQFF | TGTGCCAGCAGCCAACGCCCCGGGAGTTTTGCTTATGAGCAGTTCTTC
TRBJ2-6 | TRBD1 | TRBV2 | 16 | . | CASRFTGALRANVLTF | TGTGCCAGCAGATTTACAGGGGCTCTTAGGGCCAACGTCCTGACTTTC
TRBJ1-5 | . | TRBV27 | 14 | once | CASSWGGLNQPQHF | TGTGCCAGCAGTTGGGGGGGGCTCAATCAGCCCCAGCATTTT
TRBJ1-6 | . | TRBV5-1 | 17 | . | CASTLGGVPTYNSPLHF | TGCGCCAGCACCCTAGGGGGAGTCCCGACATATAATTCACCCCTCCACTTT
TRBJ1-1 | . | TRBV5-1 | 15 | . | CASSLGAGQNTEAFF | TGCGCCAGCAGCTTGGGAGCAGGGCAGAACACTGAAGCTTTCTTT
TRBJ2-1 | . | TRBV7-6 | 15 | . | CASSRSGSGDNEQFF | TGTGCCAGCAGCCGATCGGGGTCAGGGGACAATGAGCAGTTCTTC
TRBJ2-2 | . | TRBV25-1 | 16 | . | CASSGEEVTNTGELFF | TGTGCCAGCAGTGGAGAGGAGGTTACGAACACCGGGGAGCTGTTTTTT
TRBJ2-7 | TRBD1 | TRBV5-1 | 14 | . | CASYSGQGPYEQYF | TGCGCCAGCTATTCCGGACAGGGGCCGTACGAGCAGTACTTC
TRBJ2-3 | TRBD2 | TRBV10-3 | 20 | . | CAISDPSHRGAGGPRDTQYF | TGTGCCATCAGTGACCCGTCTCATCGAGGGGCGGGAGGGCCAAGAGATACGCAGTATTTT
TRBJ2-3 | TRBD2 | TRBV5-1 | 17 | . | CASSPGGREVITDTQYF | TGCGCCAGCAGCCCCGGGGGGCGGGAGGTCATCACAGATACGCAGTATTTT
TRBJ2-1 | TRBD2 | TRBV6-4 | 16 | . | CASSKSGVRSYNEQFF | TGTGCCAGCAGTAAGAGCGGGGTACGCTCCTACAATGAGCAGTTCTTC
TRBJ2-3 | TRBD2 | TRBV27 | 15 | . | CASSGGLAGWGTQYF | TGTGCCAGCAGCGGAGGACTAGCCGGATGGGGTACGCAGTATTTT
TRBJ1-4 | . | TRBV30 | 15 | . | CAWSAGAGANEKLFF | TGTGCCTGGAGTGCAGGGGCAGGGGCTAATGAAAAACTGTTTTTT
TRBJ2-6 | TRBD2 | TRBV11-3 | 20 | . | CASSLTFGLAGVNGANVLTF | TGTGCCAGCAGCTTAACCTTCGGACTAGCGGGAGTGAATGGGGCCAACGTCCTGACTTTC
TRBJ2-1 | TRBD2 | TRBV6-4 | 21 | . | CASRDRVGTSGIYGSYNEQFF | TGTGCCAGCAGGGACAGGGTAGGGACTAGCGGGATCTACGGCTCCTACAATGAGCAGTTCTTC
TRBJ1-3 | . | TRBV5-5 | 16 | . | CASSLDYTGAVNTIYF | TGTGCCAGCAGCTTGGATTATACAGGCGCTGTAAACACCATATATTTT
TRBJ1-1 | . | TRBV29-1 | 13 | . | CSVVQGMNTEAFF | TGCAGCGTTGTGCAGGGAATGAACACTGAAGCTTTCTTT
TRBJ1-3 | TRBD1 | TRBV5-1 | 14 | . | CASSSGTGGNTIYF | TGCGCCAGCAGCAGTGGGACAGGAGGAAACACCATATATTTT
TRBJ2-5 | TRBD2 | TRBV5-1 | 15 | . | CASSLASGGLETQYF | TGCGCCAGCAGCTTGGCTAGCGGGGGGCTAGAGACCCAGTACTTC
TRBJ2-3 | . | TRBV5-4 | 14 | . | CASSPGLSTDTQYF | TGTGCCAGCAGCCCCGGACTAAGCACAGATACGCAGTATTTT
TRBJ1-2 | . | TRBV19 | 16 | . | CAIHSGAALESGGYTF | TGTGCCATACATAGCGGCGCAGCGCTCGAATCCGGGGGCTACACCTTC
TRBJ2-2 | . | TRBV2 | 15 | . | CASTYGHANTGELFF | TGTGCCAGCACCTATGGTCACGCGAACACCGGGGAGCTGTTTTTT
TRBJ2-1 | TRBD2 | TRBV25-1 | 15 | once | CASSESSGLHNEQFF | TGTGCCAGCAGTGAATCTAGCGGCTTACACAATGAGCAGTTCTTC
TRBJ2-3 | TRBD2 | TRBV30 | 17 | . | CAWSVQLAALSLDTQYF | TGTGCCTGGAGTGTACAACTAGCGGCCTTGAGTCTAGATACGCAGTATTTT
TRBJ2-1 | . | TRBV11-2 | 12 | . | CASSLISNEQFF | TGTGCCAGCAGCTTAATCTCCAATGAGCAGTTCTTC
TRBJ2-5 | TRBD2 | TRBV6-5 | 14 | . | CASSRAGWAETQYF | TGTGCCAGCAGTAGAGCGGGATGGGCAGAGACCCAGTACTTC
TRBJ2-7 | . | TRBV6-5 | 13 | . | CASSPGGVSEQYF | TGTGCCAGCAGTCCAGGAGGGGTTTCCGAGCAGTACTTC
TRBJ1-6 | . | TRBV11-3 | 13 | . | CASSPRSPSPLHF | TGTGCCAGCAGCCCACGGTCGCCTTCACCCCTCCACTTT
TRBJ2-1 | TRBD1 | TRBV19 | 15 | . | CASSRGQGVWDEQFF | TGTGCCAGTAGCCGGGGACAGGGGGTGTGGGATGAGCAGTTCTTC
TRBJ2-1 | TRBD1 | TRBV14 | 15 | . | CASSGRDRPYNEQFF | TGTGCCAGCAGCGGCCGGGACAGGCCTTACAATGAGCAGTTCTTC
TRBJ2-7 | TRBD1 | TRBV19 | 14 | . | CASSPRTGGYEQYF | TGTGCCAGTAGCCCACGGACAGGGGGCTACGAGCAGTACTTC
TRBJ2-5 | . | TRBV5-4 | 16 | . | CASSLGFREVKETQYF | TGTGCCAGCAGCTTGGGGTTCAGGGAGGTTAAAGAGACCCAGTACTTC
TRBJ2-2 | . | TRBV9 | 15 | . | CASSQGGQPTGELFF | TGTGCCAGCAGCCAAGGGGGACAACCGACCGGGGAGCTGTTTTTT
TRBJ2-4 | . | TRBV7-2 | 15 | . | CASSFGVIAKNIQYF | TGTGCCAGCAGCTTCGGGGTAATTGCCAAAAACATTCAGTACTTC
TRBJ2-5 | . | TRBV2 | 13 | . | CASSEVTAGAQYF | TGTGCCAGCAGTGAAGTGACCGCAGGGGCCCAGTACTTC
TRBJ1-4 | . | TRBV6-1 | 13 | . | CASSELVFSQVIF | TGTGCCAGCAGTGAACTAGTGTTCAGTCAAGTGATTTTT
TRBJ2-1 | TRBD2 | TRBV19 | 16 | . | CASSIRLLAGYNEQFF | TGTGCCAGTAGTATTCGGCTTTTAGCGGGGTACAATGAGCAGTTCTTC
TRBJ2-7 | . | TRBV6-1 | 15 | . | CASSEGWGGQYEQYF | TGTGCCAGCAGTGAAGGGTGGGGAGGTCAGTACGAGCAGTACTTC
TRBJ2-6 | TRBD2 | TRBV15 | 16 | . | CATSLAGHSGANVLTF | TGTGCCACCAGCTTAGCGGGTCACTCTGGGGCCAACGTCCTGACTTTC
TRBJ2-1 | TRBD1 | TRBV7-9 | 15 | few | CASSLGDRDSDEQFF | TGTGCCAGCAGCTTAGGGGACAGGGATAGCGATGAGCAGTTCTTC